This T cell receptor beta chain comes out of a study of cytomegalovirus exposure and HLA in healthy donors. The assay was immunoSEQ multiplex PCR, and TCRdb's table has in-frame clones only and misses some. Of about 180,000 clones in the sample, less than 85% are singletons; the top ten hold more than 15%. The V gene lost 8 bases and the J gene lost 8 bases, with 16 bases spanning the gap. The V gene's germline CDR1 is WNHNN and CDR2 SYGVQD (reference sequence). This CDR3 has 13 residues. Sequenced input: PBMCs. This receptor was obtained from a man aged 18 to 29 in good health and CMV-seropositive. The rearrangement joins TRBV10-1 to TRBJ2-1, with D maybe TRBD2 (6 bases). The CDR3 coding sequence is TGCGCCAGCCCCCCTAGGGGAGGTTATGAGCAGTTCTTC. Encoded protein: CASPPRGGYEQFF.